Sequencing of this T cell receptor (beta chain) was carried out in a study of blood T cell repertoires in COVID-19. Study-wide background: Samples taken during acute and convalescent COVID-19 were collected in the United States, Italy and Spain. T cells, B-cell-depleted T cells, or PBMCs provided the cDNA or gDNA that served as material.

The length of the CDR3 is 15 residues. V dropped 6 bases and J dropped 3 bases, with 15 bases sitting between them. CDR1 and CDR2 (germline): MNHEY, SMNVEV (reference sequence). Per the original methods: Amplification from reference gene primers served as the basis for estimated nucleated cell counts. The table came from immunoSEQ multiplex PCR; TCRdb's copy has only in-frame clones and leaves some out. That table gives V, J and clone size, and the DNA gave D and trimming. The sample contains about 180,000 clones, around 88% of which appear only once. J is TRBJ2-1 and V is TRBV27, with D maybe TRBD2 (6 bases). Sequenced: peripheral blood. This TCR came from a woman younger than 45 with acute or convalescent COVID-19. In nucleotides, the CDR3 is TGTGCCAGCAGGCCCTTAGCGGCCTTCTACAATGAGCAGTTCTTC. Translation gives CASRPLAAFYNEQFF.